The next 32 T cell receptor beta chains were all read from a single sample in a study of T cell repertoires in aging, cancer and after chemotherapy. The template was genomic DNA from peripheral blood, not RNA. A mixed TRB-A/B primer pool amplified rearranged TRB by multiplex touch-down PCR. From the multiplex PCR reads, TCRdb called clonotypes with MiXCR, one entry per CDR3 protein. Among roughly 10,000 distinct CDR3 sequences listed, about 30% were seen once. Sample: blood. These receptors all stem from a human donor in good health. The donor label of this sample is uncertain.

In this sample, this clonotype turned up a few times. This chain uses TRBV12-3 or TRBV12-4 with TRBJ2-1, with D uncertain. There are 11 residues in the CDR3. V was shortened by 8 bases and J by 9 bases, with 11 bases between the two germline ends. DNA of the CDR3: TGTGCCAGCGGATGGTTAACTGAGCAGTTCTTC. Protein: CASGWLTEQFF.

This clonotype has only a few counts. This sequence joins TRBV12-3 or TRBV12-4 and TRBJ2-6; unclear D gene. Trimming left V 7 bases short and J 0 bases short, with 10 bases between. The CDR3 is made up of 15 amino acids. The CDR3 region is CASTNWGSGANVLTF. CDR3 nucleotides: TGTGCCAGCACCAACTGGGGCTCTGGGGCCAACGTCCTGACTTTC.

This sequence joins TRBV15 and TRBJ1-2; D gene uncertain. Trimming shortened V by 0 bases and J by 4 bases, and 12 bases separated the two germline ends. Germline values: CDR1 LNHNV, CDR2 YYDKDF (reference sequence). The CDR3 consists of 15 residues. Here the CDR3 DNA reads TGTGCCACCAGCAGAGATCGGTGGGTGGGCTATGGCTACACCTTC. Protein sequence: CATSRDRWVGYGYTF.

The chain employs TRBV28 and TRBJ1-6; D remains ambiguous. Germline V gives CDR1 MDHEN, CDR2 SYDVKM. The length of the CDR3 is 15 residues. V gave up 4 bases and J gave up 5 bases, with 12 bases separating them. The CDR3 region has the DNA TGTGCCAGCAGTTACCCCGGACGGAATAATTCACCCCTCCACTTT. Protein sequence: CASSYPGRNNSPLHF.

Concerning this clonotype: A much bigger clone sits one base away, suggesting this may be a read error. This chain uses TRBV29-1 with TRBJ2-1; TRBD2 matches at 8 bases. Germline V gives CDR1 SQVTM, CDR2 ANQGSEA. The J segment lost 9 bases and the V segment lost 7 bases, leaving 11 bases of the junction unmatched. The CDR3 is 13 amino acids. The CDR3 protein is CSDRAGGPPEQFF. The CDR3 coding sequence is TGCAGCGACCGGGCGGGAGGCCCTCCTGAGCAGTTCTTC.

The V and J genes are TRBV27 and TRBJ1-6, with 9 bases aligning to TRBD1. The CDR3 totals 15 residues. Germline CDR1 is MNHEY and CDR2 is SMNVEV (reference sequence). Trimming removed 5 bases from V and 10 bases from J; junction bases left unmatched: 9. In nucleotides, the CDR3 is TGTGCCAGCAGTCGAATCCGGGACAGGGAATCACCCCTCCACTTT. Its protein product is CASSRIRDRESPLHF.

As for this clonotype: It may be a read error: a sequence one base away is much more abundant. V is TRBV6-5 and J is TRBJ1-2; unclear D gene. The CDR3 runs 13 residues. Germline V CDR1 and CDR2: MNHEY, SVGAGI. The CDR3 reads CAISYRTNYGYTF. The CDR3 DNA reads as TGTGCCATCAGTTATCGGACCAACTATGGCTACACCTTC.

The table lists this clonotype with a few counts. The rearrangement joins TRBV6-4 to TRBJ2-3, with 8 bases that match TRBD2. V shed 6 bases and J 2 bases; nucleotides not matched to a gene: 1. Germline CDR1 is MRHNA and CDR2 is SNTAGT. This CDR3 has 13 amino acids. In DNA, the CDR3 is TGTGCCAGCAGCGGGAGGGCCACAGATACGCAGTATTTT. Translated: CASSGRATDTQYF.

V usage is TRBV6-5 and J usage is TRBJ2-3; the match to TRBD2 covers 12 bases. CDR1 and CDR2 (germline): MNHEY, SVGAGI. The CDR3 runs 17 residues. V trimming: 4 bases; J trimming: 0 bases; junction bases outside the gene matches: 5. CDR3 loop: CASSSGLAGSSTDTQYF. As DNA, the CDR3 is TGTGCCAGCAGTTCCGGACTAGCGGGGAGTAGCACAGATACGCAGTATTTT.

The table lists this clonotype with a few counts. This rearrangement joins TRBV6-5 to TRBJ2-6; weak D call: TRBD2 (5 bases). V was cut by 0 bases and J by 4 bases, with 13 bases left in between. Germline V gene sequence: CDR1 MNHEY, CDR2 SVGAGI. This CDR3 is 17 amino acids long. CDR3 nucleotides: TGTGCCAGCAGTTACTCGGGGTTTCGAGGGGGGGCCAACGTCCTGACTTTC. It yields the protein CASSYSGFRGGANVLTF.

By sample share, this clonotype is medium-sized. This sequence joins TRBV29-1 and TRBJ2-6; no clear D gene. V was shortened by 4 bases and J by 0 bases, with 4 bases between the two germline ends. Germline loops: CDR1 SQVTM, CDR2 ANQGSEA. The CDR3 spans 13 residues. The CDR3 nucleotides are TGCAGCGTTGTTCCCTCTGGGGCCAACGTCCTGACTTTC. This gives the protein CSVVPSGANVLTF.

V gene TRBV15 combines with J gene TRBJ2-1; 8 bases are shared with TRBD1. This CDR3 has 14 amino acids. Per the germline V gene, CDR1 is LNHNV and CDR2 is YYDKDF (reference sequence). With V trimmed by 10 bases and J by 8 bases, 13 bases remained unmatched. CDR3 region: CASSAQGVKDEQFF. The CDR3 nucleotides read TGTGCCAGCAGTGCACAGGGGGTAAAGGATGAGCAGTTCTTC.

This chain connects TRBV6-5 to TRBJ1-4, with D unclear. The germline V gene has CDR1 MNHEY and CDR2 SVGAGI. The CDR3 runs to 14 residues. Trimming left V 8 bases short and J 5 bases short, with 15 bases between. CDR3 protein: CASGVDGENEKLFF. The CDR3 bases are TGTGCCAGCGGAGTCGACGGAGAAAATGAAAAACTGTTTTTT.

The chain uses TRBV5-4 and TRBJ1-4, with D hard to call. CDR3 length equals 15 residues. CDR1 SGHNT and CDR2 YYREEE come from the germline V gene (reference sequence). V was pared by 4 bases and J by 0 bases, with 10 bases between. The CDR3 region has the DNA TGTGCCAGCAGCCCCCGGACGGCAACTAATGAAAAACTGTTTTTT. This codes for CASSPRTATNEKLFF.

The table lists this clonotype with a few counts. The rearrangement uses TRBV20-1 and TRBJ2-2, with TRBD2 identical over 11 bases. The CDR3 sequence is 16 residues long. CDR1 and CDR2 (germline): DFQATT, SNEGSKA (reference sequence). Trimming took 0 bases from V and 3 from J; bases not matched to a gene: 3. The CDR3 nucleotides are TGCAGTGCTAGAGATTCGACTAGCGGGGACACCGGGGAGCTGTTTTTT. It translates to CSARDSTSGDTGELFF.

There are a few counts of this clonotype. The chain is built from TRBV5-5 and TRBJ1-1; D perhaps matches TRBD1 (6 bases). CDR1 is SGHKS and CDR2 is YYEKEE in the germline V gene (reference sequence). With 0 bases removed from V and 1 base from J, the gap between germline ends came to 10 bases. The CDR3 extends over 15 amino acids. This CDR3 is CASSLALGQNTEAFF. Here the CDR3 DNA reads TGTGCCAGCAGCTTGGCCCTGGGACAGAACACTGAAGCTTTCTTT.

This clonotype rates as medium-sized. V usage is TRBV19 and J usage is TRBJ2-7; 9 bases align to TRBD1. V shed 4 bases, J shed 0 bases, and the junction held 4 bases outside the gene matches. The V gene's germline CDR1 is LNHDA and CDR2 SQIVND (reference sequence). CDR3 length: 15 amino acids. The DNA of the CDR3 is TGTGCCAGTAGTAGAGGACAGGGGAGCTCCTACGAGCAGTACTTC. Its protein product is CASSRGQGSSYEQYF.

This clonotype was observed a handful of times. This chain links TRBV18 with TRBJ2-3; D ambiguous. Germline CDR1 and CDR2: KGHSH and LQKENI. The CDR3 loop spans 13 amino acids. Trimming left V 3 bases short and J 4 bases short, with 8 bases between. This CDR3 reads CASSPLGADTQYF. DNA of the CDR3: TGTGCCAGCTCACCCCTCGGTGCAGATACGCAGTATTTT. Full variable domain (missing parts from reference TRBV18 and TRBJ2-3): NAGVMQNPRHLVRRRGQEARLRCSPMKGHSHVYWYRQLPEEGLKFMVYLQKENIIDESGMPKERFSAEFPKEGPSILRIQQVVRGDSAAYFCASSPLGADTQYFGPGTRLTVL.

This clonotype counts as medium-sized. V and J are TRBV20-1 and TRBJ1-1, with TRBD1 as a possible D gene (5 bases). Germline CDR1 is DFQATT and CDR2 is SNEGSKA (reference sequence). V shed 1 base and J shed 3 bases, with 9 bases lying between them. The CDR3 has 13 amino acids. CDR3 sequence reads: CSARGGTDTEAFF. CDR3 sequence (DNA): TGCAGTGCTAGAGGCGGGACGGACACTGAAGCTTTCTTT.

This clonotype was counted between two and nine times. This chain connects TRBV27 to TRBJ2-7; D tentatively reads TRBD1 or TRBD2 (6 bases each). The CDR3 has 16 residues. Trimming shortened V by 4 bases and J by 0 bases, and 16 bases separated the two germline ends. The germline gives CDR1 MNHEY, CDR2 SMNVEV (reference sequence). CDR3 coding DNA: TGTGCCAGCAGTTATCTTGGGGGGCCTCTCTCCTACGAGCAGTACTTC. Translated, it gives CASSYLGGPLSYEQYF.

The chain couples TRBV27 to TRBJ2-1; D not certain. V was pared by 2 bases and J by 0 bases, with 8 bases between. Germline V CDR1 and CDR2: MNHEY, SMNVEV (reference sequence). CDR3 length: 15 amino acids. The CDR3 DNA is TGTGCCAGCAGTTTAACTGCCAGCTCCTACAATGAGCAGTTCTTC. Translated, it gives CASSLTASSYNEQFF.

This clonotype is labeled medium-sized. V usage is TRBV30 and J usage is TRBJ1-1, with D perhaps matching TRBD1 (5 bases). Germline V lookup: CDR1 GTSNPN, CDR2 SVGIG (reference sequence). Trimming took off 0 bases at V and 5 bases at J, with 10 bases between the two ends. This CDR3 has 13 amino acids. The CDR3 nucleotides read TGTGCCTGGAGTGTAGGGGAGTGGACTGAAGCTTTCTTT. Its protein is CAWSVGEWTEAFF.

As DNA, the CDR3 is TGTGCCAGCAGCCAAGCGAGGGGGACCGGGGAGCTGTTTTTT. Protein product: CASSQARGTGELFF. The chain has TRBV4-2 and TRBJ2-2; D may be TRBD1 (6 bases). V was cut by 1 base and J by 5 bases, with 8 bases left in between. CDR1 and CDR2 from the germline V gene are LGHNA and YNFKEQ. The CDR3 length is 14 residues.

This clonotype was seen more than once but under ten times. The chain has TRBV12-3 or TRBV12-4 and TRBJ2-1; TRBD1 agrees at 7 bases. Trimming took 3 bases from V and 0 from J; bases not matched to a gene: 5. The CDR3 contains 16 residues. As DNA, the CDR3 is TGTGCCAGCAGTTTTGGATGGGACAGCTCCTACAATGAGCAGTTCTTC. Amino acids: CASSFGWDSSYNEQFF.

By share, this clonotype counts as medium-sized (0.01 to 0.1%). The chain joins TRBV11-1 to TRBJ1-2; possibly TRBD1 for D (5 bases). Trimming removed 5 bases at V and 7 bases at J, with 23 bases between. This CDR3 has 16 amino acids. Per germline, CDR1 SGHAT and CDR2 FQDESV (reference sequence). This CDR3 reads CASSLNYDGGVAGYTF. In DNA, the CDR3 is TGTGCCAGCAGCCTTAATTACGACGGGGGTGTAGCTGGCTACACCTTC. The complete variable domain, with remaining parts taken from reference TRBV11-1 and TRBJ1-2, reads EAEVAQSPRYKITEKSQAVAFWCDPISGHATLYWYRQILGQGPELLVQFQDESVVDDSQLPKDRFSAERLKGVDSTLKIQPAELGDSAMYLCASSLNYDGGVAGYTFGSGTRLTVV.

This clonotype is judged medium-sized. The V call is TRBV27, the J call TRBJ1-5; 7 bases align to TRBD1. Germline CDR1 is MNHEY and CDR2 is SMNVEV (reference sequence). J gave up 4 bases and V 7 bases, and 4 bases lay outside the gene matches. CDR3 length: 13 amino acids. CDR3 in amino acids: CASTTGYNQPQHF. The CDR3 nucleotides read TGTGCCAGCACGACAGGGTATAATCAGCCCCAGCATTTT.

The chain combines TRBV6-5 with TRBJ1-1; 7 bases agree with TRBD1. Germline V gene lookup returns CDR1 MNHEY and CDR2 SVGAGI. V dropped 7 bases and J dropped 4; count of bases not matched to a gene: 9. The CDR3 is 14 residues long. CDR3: CASNKRTGRTEAFF. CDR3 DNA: TGTGCCAGCAACAAAAGGACAGGCCGCACTGAAGCTTTCTTT.

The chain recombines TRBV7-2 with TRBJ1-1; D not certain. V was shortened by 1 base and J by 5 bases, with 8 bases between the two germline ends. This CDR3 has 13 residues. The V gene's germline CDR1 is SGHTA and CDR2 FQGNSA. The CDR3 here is CASSLGTWTEAFF. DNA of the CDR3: TGTGCCAGCAGCTTAGGTACCTGGACTGAAGCTTTCTTT.

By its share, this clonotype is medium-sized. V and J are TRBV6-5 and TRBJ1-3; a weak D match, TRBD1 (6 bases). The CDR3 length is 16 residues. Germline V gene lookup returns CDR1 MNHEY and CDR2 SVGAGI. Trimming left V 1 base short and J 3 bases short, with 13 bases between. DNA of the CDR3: TGTGCCAGCAGTTACTTTCGCGGGGGCTATGGAAACACCATATATTTT. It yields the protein CASSYFRGGYGNTIYF.

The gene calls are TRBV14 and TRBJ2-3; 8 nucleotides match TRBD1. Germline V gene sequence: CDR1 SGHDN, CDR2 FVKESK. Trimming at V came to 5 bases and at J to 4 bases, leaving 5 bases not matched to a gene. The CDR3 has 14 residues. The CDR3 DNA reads TGTGCCAGCAGCACCAGGGGGCCGGCAGATACGCAGTATTTT. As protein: CASSTRGPADTQYF.

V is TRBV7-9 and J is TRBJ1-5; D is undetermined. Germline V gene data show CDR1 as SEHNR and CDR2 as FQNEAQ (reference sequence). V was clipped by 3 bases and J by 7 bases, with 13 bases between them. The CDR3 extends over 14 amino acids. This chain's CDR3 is CASSLESGSQPQHF. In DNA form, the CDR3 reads TGTGCCAGCAGCTTGGAATCCGGGAGCCAGCCCCAGCATTTT.

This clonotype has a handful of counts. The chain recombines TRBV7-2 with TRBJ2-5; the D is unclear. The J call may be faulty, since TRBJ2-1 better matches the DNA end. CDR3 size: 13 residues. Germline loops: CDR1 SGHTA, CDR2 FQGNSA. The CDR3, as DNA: TGTGCCAGCAGGATCACTTGGTCCGGTGAGCAGTTCTTC. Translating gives CASRITWSGEQFF.